What follows describes a single T cell receptor beta chain. Here immunoSEQ multiplex PCR was the method, and the copy in TCRdb shows in-frame clones only, minus some. The sample contains about 75,000 clones, nearly 98% of which appear only once. The record originates from a study of technical replicates of blood from several donors. CDR3 length: 14 residues. The junction had 10 bases not matched to a gene; V was cut back by 6 bases and J by 9 bases. Looked up from germline, CDR1 is LNHDA and CDR2 is SQIVND (reference sequence). This receptor was taken from a human donor in good health. The gene calls are TRBV19 and TRBJ2-1, with 8 bases matching TRBD1. Sequencing input: T cells isolated from PBMCs. CDR3 nucleotide sequence: TGTGCCAGTAGGTCAGGGGGCTCAATCACTGAGCAGTTCTTC. Encoded protein: CASRSGGSITEQFF.